Below are 17 T cell receptor beta chains sequenced from a single sample in a study of T cell repertoires in cytomegalovirus infection. One entry per CDR3 protein results from TCRdb running MiXCR on the reads. The data hold about 320,000 distinct CDR3 sequences, with around a tenth observed a single time. Sequencing used PBMCs. The receptors were sampled from a human donor in good health (CMV status not recorded). Some clones in this sample may be carry-over from other donors' samples.

The chain couples TRBV27 to TRBJ1-4; D remains unclear. This CDR3 contains 14 residues. Looked up from germline, CDR1 is MNHEY and CDR2 is SMNVEV (reference sequence). The V end lost 6 bases, the J end lost 0 bases, and 8 bases lay between the germline ends. The CDR3 is CASRDRSTNEKLFF. CDR3 in DNA: TGTGCCAGCAGGGACCGATCAACTAATGAAAAACTGTTTTTT.

The chain links TRBV7-6 to TRBJ2-1; 7 nucleotides line up with TRBD1. CDR3 length: 15 residues. Germline assignment: CDR1 SGHVS and CDR2 FNYEAQ. The V gene end was trimmed by 2 bases and the J gene end by 4 bases; junction bases not matched to a gene: 5. CDR3 protein: CASSLWDRNYNEQFF. The DNA of the CDR3 is TGTGCCAGCAGCTTATGGGACAGAAATTACAATGAGCAGTTCTTC. Variable domain in full (rest from reference TRBV7-6 and TRBJ2-1): GAGVSQSPRYKVTKRGQDVALRCDPISGHVSLYWYRQALGQGPEFLTYFNYEAQQDKSGLPNDRFSAERPEGSISTLTIQRTEQRDSAMYRCASSLWDRNYNEQFFGPGTRLTVL.

There are a few counts of this clonotype. The gene calls are TRBV20-1 and TRBJ1-1; 8 nucleotides agree with TRBD1. The CDR3 consists of 14 residues. Germline V gene lookup returns CDR1 DFQATT and CDR2 SNEGSKA (reference sequence). The V segment lost 4 bases and the J segment 1 base; nucleotides outside the gene matches: 5. CDR3 protein: CSAKAGGANTEAFF. In nucleotides, the CDR3 is TGCAGTGCTAAGGCAGGGGGCGCGAACACTGAAGCTTTCTTT.

This clonotype was counted ten times or more. The DNA of the CDR3 is TGTGCCAGCAGCTGGACAGGGATTGGCGAGCAGTACTTC. Protein: CASSWTGIGEQYF. V gene TRBV7-2 combines with J gene TRBJ2-7, with 8 bases identical to TRBD1. The CDR3 is made up of 13 amino acids. Germline CDR1 and CDR2: SGHTA and FQGNSA. With V trimmed by 4 bases and J by 6 bases, 5 bases remained unmatched.

This rearrangement joins TRBV7-6 to TRBJ2-7; D is unresolved. Germline assignment: CDR1 SGHVS and CDR2 FNYEAQ. CDR3 length: 15 residues. Trimming took 1 base from V and 1 from J, leaving 11 bases between them. In nucleotides, the CDR3 is TGTGCCAGCAGCTTAGTTCTTCGCCAGTCCTACGAGCAGTACTTC. This codes for CASSLVLRQSYEQYF.

The CDR3 DNA reads as TGTGCCAGCAGCTTAGCTTACAGGGGTTCTGGAAACACCATATATTTT. The encoded protein is CASSLAYRGSGNTIYF. The V gene is TRBV7-6, the J gene TRBJ1-3, with 7 positions matching TRBD1. This CDR3 comprises 16 residues. CDR1 is SGHVS and CDR2 is FNYEAQ in the germline V gene. The J segment lost 1 base and the V segment lost 0 bases, leaving 3 bases of the junction unmatched. Full variable domain (missing parts from reference TRBV7-6 and TRBJ1-3): GAGVSQSPRYKVTKRGQDVALRCDPISGHVSLYWYRQALGQGPEFLTYFNYEAQQDKSGLPNDRFSAERPEGSISTLTIQRTEQRDSAMYRCASSLAYRGSGNTIYFGEGSWLTVV.

At least ten counts were recorded for this clonotype. J is TRBJ2-1 and V is TRBV12-3 or TRBV12-4; 7 bases fit TRBD2. Trimming took 1 base from V and 3 from J; bases not matched to a gene: 6. CDR3 length: 16 residues. The CDR3 DNA sequence: TGTGCCAGCAGTTTAGGGGGTCTAGCGGACTACAATGAGCAGTTCTTC. It specifies CASSLGGLADYNEQFF.

The J gene is TRBJ2-2, the V gene TRBV6-8; D remains ambiguous. V gave up 6 bases and J gave up 4 bases, with 15 bases separating them. Germline lookup yields CDR1 MNHGY and CDR2 SAAAGT. CDR3 length equals 15 residues. The CDR3 sequence is CASRSRAGSTGELFF. The CDR3 DNA follows: TGTGCCAGCAGAAGTCGGGCTGGAAGCACCGGGGAGCTGTTTTTT.

At least ten counts were recorded for this clonotype. The V gene is TRBV7-2, the J gene TRBJ1-1, with 7 nucleotides matching TRBD1. Trimming removed 5 bases from V and 6 bases from J; junction bases left unmatched: 6. The CDR3 covers 13 residues. Germline lookup yields CDR1 SGHTA and CDR2 FQGNSA. The CDR3: CASSALGTAEAFF. CDR3 coding DNA: TGTGCCAGCAGCGCCTTGGGGACAGCTGAAGCTTTCTTT. Combining the CDR3 with reference TRBV7-2 and TRBJ1-1 gives the whole variable domain GAGVSQSPSNKVTEKGKDVELRCDPISGHTALYWYRQSLGQGLEFLIYFQGNSAPDKSGLPSDRFSAERTGGSVSTLTIQRTQQEDSAVYLCASSALGTAEAFFGQGTRLTVV.

The chain recombines TRBV15 with TRBJ1-2; no definite D call. The V end lost 5 bases, the J end lost 5 bases, and 18 bases lay between the germline ends. This CDR3 has 15 amino acids. Germline V lookup: CDR1 LNHNV, CDR2 YYDKDF (reference sequence). The CDR3 here is CATSGEFDTVYGYTF. Here the CDR3 DNA reads TGTGCCACCAGCGGGGAGTTTGACACCGTATATGGCTACACCTTC. Using reference TRBV15 and TRBJ1-2 for the parts outside the CDR3, the full variable domain is DAMVIQNPRYQVTQFGKPVTLSCSQTLNHNVMYWYQQKSSQAPKLLFHYYDKDFNNEADTPDNFQSRRPNTSFCFLDIRSPGLGDTAMYLCATSGEFDTVYGYTFGSGTRLTVV.

The chain carries TRBV27 and TRBJ2-7; D possibly uses TRBD1 or TRBD2 (5 bases each). Trimming removed 7 bases from V and 0 bases from J, with 13 bases in between. CDR1 MNHEY and CDR2 SMNVEV come from the germline V gene (reference sequence). This CDR3 has 14 residues. DNA of the CDR3: TGTGCCAGCAAGATTGGGGGAAACTCCTACGAGCAGTACTTC. It is translated as CASKIGGNSYEQYF.

This clonotype was detected only a few times. The chain links TRBV15 to TRBJ2-2; D is uncertain. The ends were cut back, 2 bases at V and 4 bases at J, with 14 bases in the middle. CDR3 length: 16 residues. The germline V gene encodes CDR1 LNHNV and CDR2 YYDKDF (reference sequence). The CDR3 nucleotides read TGTGCCACCAGCAGAAGAGTAGGGATAGGCACCGGGGAGCTGTTTTTT. Amino acid sequence: CATSRRVGIGTGELFF.

The V gene is TRBV10-3, the J gene TRBJ1-5; D remains ambiguous. Germline lookup yields CDR1 ENHRY and CDR2 SYGVKD. There are 13 residues in the CDR3. V was trimmed by 8 bases and J by 3 bases, leaving 11 bases between them. The CDR3 protein is CAIGPTLNQPQHF. For the CDR3, the DNA is TGTGCCATCGGACCGACACTCAATCAGCCCCAGCATTTT.

The rearrangement uses TRBV28 and TRBJ2-1; the D gene could be TRBD1 or TRBD2 (5 bases each). Germline CDR1 reads MDHEN; CDR2 reads SYDVKM. Trimming shortened V by 5 bases and J by 13 bases, and 15 bases separated the two germline ends. This CDR3 is 12 amino acids long. Written as DNA, the CDR3 is TGTGCCAGCAGTCTAATACCGGGGCCTCAGTTCTTC. It encodes CASSLIPGPQFF.

This chain connects TRBV5-1 to TRBJ1-3; D not certain. The CDR3 covers 16 residues. Trimming took 3 bases from V and 4 from J, leaving 17 bases between them. Germline V gene sequence: CDR1 SGHRS, CDR2 YFSETQ. The CDR3 here is CASSWEGRGSGNTIYF. In nucleotides, the CDR3 is TGCGCCAGCAGCTGGGAAGGTCGGGGATCGGGAAACACCATATATTTT.

This clonotype was detected a few times. This rearrangement joins TRBV4-2 to TRBJ1-4; no clear D gene. This CDR3 is 15 amino acids long. CDR1 is LGHNA and CDR2 is YNFKEQ in the germline V gene. The ends were cut back, 1 base at V and 7 bases at J, with 13 bases in the middle. This CDR3 reads CASSQADKTGEKLFF. CDR3 DNA sequence: TGTGCCAGCAGCCAAGCCGATAAGACGGGTGAAAAACTGTTTTTT.

This clonotype was recorded at least ten times. The rearrangement joins TRBV12-3 or TRBV12-4 to TRBJ2-1; 7 bases line up with TRBD2. The CDR3 consists of 16 residues. J lost 5 bases, V lost 5 bases, and 12 bases had no gene match. CDR3 loop: CASSGAAGESHNEQFF. In DNA form, the CDR3 reads TGTGCCAGCAGTGGGGCGGCGGGGGAATCCCACAATGAGCAGTTCTTC.